The 23 T cell receptor beta chains given below trace back to one sample, sequenced in a study of cytomegalovirus exposure and HLA in healthy donors. The PCR used 60 Vbeta and 13 Jbeta primers. TCRdb keeps only in-frame clones here, not all; method: immunoSEQ multiplex PCR. The data contain approximately 51,000 clones, approximately 68% of them singletons. The sample consisted of PBMCs. These receptors were collected from a man aged 30-40 years in good health and CMV-seronegative.

The J gene is TRBJ2-5, the V gene TRBV7-6; 8 nucleotides match TRBD2. V lost 7 bases, J lost 4 bases, and 11 bases stayed unmatched. The germline CDR1 and CDR2 sequences are SGHVS and FNYEAQ. The CDR3 has 15 residues. Written as DNA, the CDR3 is TGTGCCAGCACCTCTGGGTCCGGGAGGGGAGAGACCCAGTACTTC. It codes for CASTSGSGRGETQYF.

The CDR3 is CSVRPAGGPNGELFF. The CDR3 DNA reads as TGCAGCGTAAGACCAGCGGGAGGGCCTAACGGGGAGCTGTTTTTT. This rearrangement joins TRBV29-1 to TRBJ2-2; TRBD2 aligns across 10 bases. V dropped 6 bases and J dropped 7; count of bases not matched to a gene: 11. The germline V gene encodes CDR1 SQVTM and CDR2 ANQGSEA. The CDR3 is made up of 15 amino acids.

J is TRBJ2-1 and V is TRBV5-6; 7 bases align to TRBD2. Germline CDR1 and CDR2: SGHDT and YYEEEE. J gave up 7 bases and V 0 bases, and 7 bases lay outside the gene matches. CDR3 length equals 15 residues. CDR3 in amino acids: CASSLGGRARNEQFF. As DNA, the CDR3 is TGTGCCAGCAGCTTGGGTGGGAGGGCCAGGAATGAGCAGTTCTTC.

This chain uses TRBV6-5 with TRBJ2-6, with a possible D match to TRBD1 (6 bases). The CDR3 is 15 amino acids. In germline, CDR1 is MNHEY, CDR2 SVGAGI. Trimming took off 6 bases at V and 4 bases at J, with 13 bases between the two ends. Here the CDR3 reads CASRQTGSGANVLTF. The CDR3 DNA reads TGTGCCAGCAGACAAACAGGGTCAGGGGCCAACGTCCTGACTTTC.

The rearrangement joins TRBV5-8 to TRBJ2-1; 12 positions match TRBD2. Trimming removed 4 bases from V and 4 bases from J; junction bases left unmatched: 6. Germline CDR1 SGHTS, CDR2 YDEGEE. The CDR3 is 16 residues long. CDR3 sequence (DNA): TGTGCCAGCAGCGGCAATGGACTAGCGGGGTACAATGAGCAGTTCTTC. It yields the protein CASSGNGLAGYNEQFF.

This rearrangement joins TRBV25-1 to TRBJ2-1; 8 bases map to TRBD2. This CDR3 is built from 18 residues. Germline values: CDR1 MGHDK, CDR2 SYGVNS. V trimming: 2 bases; J trimming: 4 bases; junction bases outside the gene matches: 13. In DNA, the CDR3 is TGTGCCAGCAGTGAACCTGCTGGGCTGGCGGGAGGTTACAATGAGCAGTTCTTC. Its protein product is CASSEPAGLAGGYNEQFF.

V and J are TRBV6-4 and TRBJ1-1; 11 nucleotides match TRBD1. V gave up 4 bases and J gave up 3 bases; unmatched junction bases: 13. Per the germline V gene, CDR1 is MRHNA and CDR2 is SNTAGT. The CDR3 length is 18 residues. In nucleotides, the CDR3 is TGTGCCAGCAGTGTCGGGGACAGGGGGGGGGATGGGGACACTGAAGCTTTCTTT. Protein product: CASSVGDRGGDGDTEAFF.

The chain joins TRBV7-2 to TRBJ1-2; TRBD1 is a possible D gene (6 bases). Germline loops: CDR1 SGHTA, CDR2 FQGNSA. The ends were cut back, 6 bases at V and 1 base at J, with 15 bases in the middle. This CDR3 region has 15 residues. CDR3 region: CASRSNYRDNYGYTF. CDR3 in DNA: TGTGCCAGCAGGTCAAATTACAGGGATAACTATGGCTACACCTTC.

A few counts support this clone. The chain couples TRBV5-1 to TRBJ2-7; 7 positions agree with TRBD1. CDR1 is SGHRS, CDR2 YFSETQ, per germline. V dropped 4 bases and J dropped 2; count of bases not matched to a gene: 6. The CDR3 runs 14 residues. CDR3: CASSTGQVPYEQYF. CDR3 coding DNA: TGCGCCAGCAGCACCGGACAGGTCCCCTACGAGCAGTACTTC.

The rearrangement uses TRBV11-2 and TRBJ2-7; 7 bases are a match to TRBD1. The J segment lost 3 bases and the V segment lost 4 bases, leaving 12 bases of the junction unmatched. Per the germline V gene, CDR1 is SGHAT and CDR2 is FQNNGV. CDR3 length: 16 amino acids. The CDR3, as DNA: TGTGCCAGCAGCTCCACGGGACAGTACCAAATCTACGAGCAGTACTTC. Its translation is CASSSTGQYQIYEQYF.

The V gene is TRBV2, the J gene TRBJ1-2; a possible D gene is TRBD1 (6 bases). CDR3 length equals 11 residues. CDR1 and CDR2 (germline): SNHLY, FYNNEI. With 11 bases removed from V and 1 base from J, the gap between germline ends came to 8 bases. CDR3 in amino acids: CAAGDNYGYTF. The CDR3 DNA is TGTGCCGCAGGGGATAACTATGGCTACACCTTC.

The V gene is TRBV10-1, the J gene TRBJ2-7; TRBD1 matches at 11 bases. V lost 3 bases and J lost 5; bases outside the gene matches: 9. Germline CDR1 is WNHNN and CDR2 is SYGVQD (reference sequence). CDR3 length: 16 residues. For the CDR3, the DNA is TGCGCCAGCAGTGAAACCGGGACAGGGGGAGGAAACGAGCAGTACTTC. It specifies CASSETGTGGGNEQYF.

The rearrangement joins TRBV12-5 to TRBJ1-1, with a weak D call TRBD1 (6 bases). The CDR3 is 15 amino acids. Trimming pared 2 bases from V and 4 bases from J, leaving 14 bases between. Germline V gene lookup returns CDR1 LGHNT and CDR2 FRNRAP. The DNA of the CDR3 is TGTGCTAGTGGTTTGCCTCAGGACAGAGCCACTGAAGCTTTCTTT. Amino acids: CASGLPQDRATEAFF.

The chain employs TRBV19 and TRBJ2-7, with TRBD1 matching over 7 bases. The CDR3 consists of 13 residues. Germline V lookup: CDR1 LNHDA, CDR2 SQIVND (reference sequence). Trimming cost V 8 bases and J 3 bases; bases outside gene matches: 7. The CDR3 DNA reads TGTGCCAGTGGCGGACAGGTTAACTACGAGCAGTACTTC. Protein sequence: CASGGQVNYEQYF. Looking up the rest from reference TRBV19 and TRBJ2-7 gives the full variable domain: DGGITQSPKYLFRKEGQNVTLSCEQNLNHDAMYWYRQDPGQGLRLIYYSQIVNDFQKGDIAEGYSVSREKKESFPLTVTSAQKNPTAFYLCASGGQVNYEQYFGPGTRLTVT.

The chain has TRBV5-1 and TRBJ1-4, with TRBD1 as a possible D gene (5 bases). V gave up 1 base and J gave up 7 bases, with 14 bases separating them. This CDR3 is built from 15 residues. Germline V gives CDR1 SGHRS, CDR2 YFSETQ. CDR3 protein: CASSLSGKGGEKLFF. DNA for the CDR3: TGCGCCAGCAGCTTGTCAGGGAAGGGTGGTGAAAAACTGTTTTTT.

The chain has TRBV5-4 and TRBJ2-6, with 9 bases lining up with TRBD2. Germline V gene data show CDR1 as SGHNT and CDR2 as YYREEE (reference sequence). V was clipped by 0 bases and J by 2 bases; unmatched bases: 6. The CDR3 has 18 residues. This chain's CDR3 is CASSLGLAGAPGANVLTF. CDR3 coding DNA: TGTGCCAGCAGCTTGGGGTTAGCGGGAGCCCCTGGGGCCAACGTCCTGACTTTC.

The V call is TRBV4-2, the J call TRBJ2-4, with 7 bases aligning to TRBD2. Germline V gene data show CDR1 as LGHNA and CDR2 as YNFKEQ. The CDR3 length is 20 residues. V dropped 1 base and J dropped 4; count of bases not matched to a gene: 19. CDR3: CASSQVFRPSGPVAKNIQYF. In DNA form, the CDR3 reads TGTGCCAGCAGCCAAGTATTTCGGCCTAGCGGTCCTGTAGCAAAAAACATTCAGTACTTC.

This clone was seen just once. J is TRBJ1-2 and V is TRBV7-9; D remains unclear. Germline V lookup: CDR1 SEHNR, CDR2 FQNEAQ (reference sequence). The length of the CDR3 is 17 residues. The V and J ends lost 4 bases and 0 bases respectively, with 18 bases between them. CDR3 DNA sequence: TGTGCCAGCAGCTCCCCCGTTGTGCCACGAGCTAACTATGGCTACACCTTC. Amino acid sequence: CASSSPVVPRANYGYTF.

The chain combines TRBV6-5 with TRBJ1-3; 9 bases agree with TRBD1. Germline V gives CDR1 MNHEY, CDR2 SVGAGI. This CDR3 has 16 residues. V trimming: 2 bases; J trimming: 0 bases; junction bases outside the gene matches: 2. CDR3 protein: CASSYGTGYSGNTIYF. CDR3 DNA sequence: TGTGCCAGCAGTTACGGGACAGGGTACTCTGGAAACACCATATATTTT.

A single count supports this clone. J is TRBJ1-3 and V is TRBV2; 7 bases line up with TRBD1. The junction had 11 bases not matched to a gene; V was cut back by 5 bases and J by 4 bases. The germline V gene encodes CDR1 SNHLY and CDR2 FYNNEI. The CDR3 is made up of 16 amino acids. The CDR3 is CASSPRQGGWGNTIYF. The DNA for the CDR3 is TGTGCCAGCAGTCCCCGACAGGGAGGCTGGGGAAACACCATATATTTT.

The chain is built from TRBV5-1 and TRBJ1-2; no clear D gene. The CDR3 loop spans 12 amino acids. Trimming removed 1 base at V and 6 bases at J, with 7 bases between. CDR1 is SGHRS, CDR2 YFSETQ, per germline. CDR3 sequence reads: CASSLLADGYTF. Here the CDR3 DNA reads TGCGCCAGCAGCTTGTTGGCGGATGGCTACACCTTC.

A few counts support this clone. This chain joins TRBV5-1 and TRBJ1-1; 10 bases map to TRBD1. Per the germline V gene, CDR1 is SGHRS and CDR2 is YFSETQ. V shed 4 bases and J 2 bases; nucleotides not matched to a gene: 5. This CDR3 comprises 15 residues. In nucleotides, the CDR3 is TGCGCCAGCAGCCGGACAGGGGGACGCAACACTGAAGCTTTCTTT. Its translation: CASSRTGGRNTEAFF.

The chain employs TRBV29-1 and TRBJ1-3; 8 bases match TRBD1. V lost 6 bases and J lost 0; bases outside the gene matches: 7. The CDR3 contains 15 residues. Germline loops: CDR1 SQVTM, CDR2 ANQGSEA. The CDR3 here is CSVGGTGGSGNTIYF. The CDR3 DNA is TGCAGCGTGGGTGGGACAGGTGGCTCTGGAAACACCATATATTTT.